Listed below are T cell receptor beta chains from one sample, sequenced in a study of cytomegalovirus exposure and HLA in healthy donors. Sequencing used immunoSEQ multiplex PCR; TCRdb keeps in-frame clones, though not all of them. The sample records about 120,000 clones, around three quarters being singletons. Material for sequencing was PBMCs. Receptor source: a man younger than 45 in good health and CMV-seropositive. Each CDR3 is given with its conserved first and last residue. Fields, in order: J gene, CDR3 length, clone size, D gene, V gene, CDR3 DNA, CDR3 protein. A D gene is named only where the DNA matches it firmly. The size field is filled for only some rows; it gives once, few, many or a size class.

j_gene: TRBJ1-2
len: 15
abundance: NA
d_gene: NA
v_gene: TRBV7-9
CDR3nt: TGTTCCAGCAGCTTATCTGGCAGGACTAACTATGGCTACACCTTC
CDR3aa: CSSSLSGRTNYGYTF

j_gene: TRBJ2-1
len: 17
abundance: NA
d_gene: TRBD2
v_gene: TRBV7-9
CDR3nt: TGTGCCAGCAGCTTGGGTTTGGGACTAGCTTCCTACAATGAGCAGTTCTTC
CDR3aa: CASSLGLGLASYNEQFF

j_gene: TRBJ2-5
len: 14
abundance: few
d_gene: NA
v_gene: TRBV7-2
CDR3nt: TGTGCCAGCAGCTCCCAAGGCGGGACTGTCAAGCAGTACTTC
CDR3aa: CASSSQGGTVKQYF

j_gene: TRBJ1-2
len: 16
abundance: NA
d_gene: TRBD1
v_gene: TRBV30
CDR3nt: TGTGCCTCAAACAGGGACAGGGATCGTCCTGGCTATGGCTACACCTTC
CDR3aa: CASNRDRDRPGYGYTF

j_gene: TRBJ1-1
len: 14
abundance: once
d_gene: NA
v_gene: TRBV27
CDR3nt: TGTGCCAGCAGCTTGGCAGGGCCGAACACTGAAGCTTTCTTT
CDR3aa: CASSLAGPNTEAFF

j_gene: TRBJ2-7
len: 15
abundance: NA
d_gene: NA
v_gene: TRBV9
CDR3nt: TGTGCCAGCAGCCCGACCGGGGACTCCCCCTACGAGCAGTACTTC
CDR3aa: CASSPTGDSPYEQYF

j_gene: TRBJ1-2
len: 16
abundance: NA
d_gene: TRBD1
v_gene: TRBV12-5
CDR3nt: TGTGCTAGCGGTTTGGCCCCGGGACAGGCTAACTATGGCTACACCTTC
CDR3aa: CASGLAPGQANYGYTF

j_gene: TRBJ2-1
len: 15
abundance: once
d_gene: TRBD1
v_gene: TRBV6-5
CDR3nt: TGTGCCAGCAGGGAAAGGACAGGTCGGGCTGATGAGCAGTTCTTC
CDR3aa: CASRERTGRADEQFF

j_gene: TRBJ2-3
len: 15
abundance: few
d_gene: NA
v_gene: TRBV6-4
CDR3nt: TGTGCCAGCAGTGCGGCTAGCGCTAGCACAGATACGCAGTATTTT
CDR3aa: CASSAASASTDTQYF

j_gene: TRBJ2-3
len: 14
abundance: NA
d_gene: TRBD1
v_gene: TRBV28
CDR3nt: TGTGCCAGCAGCTCGAACAGGGGGCGAGATACGCAGTATTTT
CDR3aa: CASSSNRGRDTQYF

j_gene: TRBJ1-4
len: 14
abundance: NA
d_gene: NA
v_gene: TRBV28
CDR3nt: TGTGCCAGCAGTTTGATGCAGTCAAACGTGAAACTGTTTTTT
CDR3aa: CASSLMQSNVKLFF

j_gene: TRBJ1-1
len: 13
abundance: NA
d_gene: NA
v_gene: TRBV7-8
CDR3nt: TGTGCCAGCAGCTTTCAGGGTAACACTGAAGCTTTCTTT
CDR3aa: CASSFQGNTEAFF

j_gene: TRBJ2-3
len: 16
abundance: NA
d_gene: TRBD2
v_gene: TRBV5-1
CDR3nt: TGCGCCAGCAGCTTACTAGCGGGCCTTAGCACAGATACGCAGTATTTT
CDR3aa: CASSLLAGLSTDTQYF

j_gene: TRBJ2-7
len: 14
abundance: NA
d_gene: NA
v_gene: TRBV5-5
CDR3nt: TGTGCCAGCAGCCCCCGTCAGGTCGGGAACGAGCAGTACTTC
CDR3aa: CASSPRQVGNEQYF

j_gene: TRBJ2-7
len: 15
abundance: few
d_gene: TRBD1
v_gene: TRBV5-6
CDR3nt: TGTGCCAGCAGCCTCTCGACAGGGAGCTCCTACGAGCAGTACTTC
CDR3aa: CASSLSTGSSYEQYF

j_gene: TRBJ2-3
len: 15
abundance: NA
d_gene: TRBD2
v_gene: TRBV9
CDR3nt: TGTGCCAGCAGCGTGATAACTAGCGGGGCAGATACGCAGTATTTT
CDR3aa: CASSVITSGADTQYF

j_gene: TRBJ1-6
len: 15
abundance: NA
d_gene: NA
v_gene: TRBV27
CDR3nt: TGTGCCAGCAGTTTTGGGCCAGGAACTAATTCACCCCTCCACTTT
CDR3aa: CASSFGPGTNSPLHF